The rows below give T cell receptor beta chains drawn from one sample of a study of blood T cell repertoires in COVID-19. Generated by immunoSEQ multiplex PCR, the TCRdb table keeps only in-frame clones and is missing some. The top ten clones hold 2.4% of a sample with a few hundred thousand clones, 85% to 90% of them seen once. The material sequenced was PBMCs or T cells enriched from blood (not recorded which). These receptors were collected from a woman aged 18-29 years who had recovered from COVID-19. The CDR3 runs from the conserved cysteine through the conserved F or W. Fields, in order: D gene, clone size, V gene, J gene, CDR3 DNA, CDR3 protein. D genes are given only for firm matches. Clone size is given for some rows only: seen once, a few or many times, or a class if the clone is expanded.

-	-	TRBV14	TRBJ1-2	TGTGCCAGCAGCCAAGGGGGCTGGGACTATGGCTACACCTTC	CASSQGGWDYGYTF
-	-	TRBV10-2	TRBJ1-1	TGCGCCAGCAGTGTGGGGGTCGGGGGTGGTTTGGCTTTCTTT	CASSVGVGGGLAFF
-	-	TRBV9	TRBJ1-3	TGTGCCAGCAGCGTAGGACAGCGCTCCCATGCAGGCACCATATATTTT	CASSVGQRSHAGTIYF
-	-	TRBV11-2	TRBJ2-3	TGTGCCAGCGCCGGGACAGATACGCAGTATTTT	CASAGTDTQYF
TRBD1	-	TRBV27	TRBJ1-5	TGTGCCATCGGACAGGGACCCCAGCATTTT	CAIGQGPQHF
-	many	TRBV5-4	TRBJ2-3	TGTGCCAGCAGCTCATTAACAGGGTTGGGAGATACGCAGTATTTT	CASSSLTGLGDTQYF
TRBD2	once	TRBV5-4	TRBJ2-3	TGTGCCAGCAGCTTAGGGAGGACTAGTGTTCTGCGCACAGATACGCAGTATTTT	CASSLGRTSVLRTDTQYF
-	-	TRBV19	TRBJ1-5	TGTGCCAGTAGTATACGACAGAGCAATCAGCCCCAGCATTTT	CASSIRQSNQPQHF
-	once	TRBV3-1/TRBV3-2	TRBJ2-3	TGTGCCAGCAGCTCCTTGAGCGGTCGCACAGATACGCAGTATTTT	CASSSLSGRTDTQYF
TRBD1	once	TRBV4-1	TRBJ1-3	TGCGCCAGCAGCCATCCGACAGGGGGCTTAAACACCATATATTTT	CASSHPTGGLNTIYF
-	-	TRBV7-3	TRBJ2-2	TGTGCCAGCAGTCAGGGTAACACCGGGGAGCTGTTTTTT	CASSQGNTGELFF
-	once	TRBV12-3/TRBV12-4	TRBJ2-7	TGTGCCAGCAGTGGATTGGGGCTCGAGCAGTACTTC	CASSGLGLEQYF
-	once	TRBV25-1	TRBJ1-6	TGTGCCAGCACCAACCGACAGGATAATAATTCACCCCTCCACTTT	CASTNRQDNNSPLHF
TRBD1	-	TRBV6-5	TRBJ1-2	TGTGCCAGCAGTCGCGCCTGGACAGGGACCTATGGCTACACCTTC	CASSRAWTGTYGYTF
TRBD1	-	TRBV15	TRBJ2-7	TGTGCCACCAGCGCCGGAAGGGACAGGGGTGCGGACGAGCAGTACTTC	CATSAGRDRGADEQYF
TRBD1	-	TRBV6-2/TRBV6-3	TRBJ1-1	TGTGCCAGCAGTTACCGACAGGGACTGAACACTGAAGCTTTCTTT	CASSYRQGLNTEAFF
TRBD1	-	TRBV5-1	TRBJ1-1	TGCGCCAGCAGCTCCCAAACCGGGACAGGGGCCACTGAAGCTTTCTTT	CASSSQTGTGATEAFF
TRBD2	-	TRBV4-2	TRBJ2-7	TGTGCCAGCAGCCGGAGCGGGGGGGCCGACAACGAGCAGTACTTC	CASSRSGGADNEQYF
TRBD1	-	TRBV7-9	TRBJ1-1	TGTGCCAGCAGCCGTAGACAGGGCCGTCCTGAAGCTTTCTTT	CASSRRQGRPEAFF
-	-	TRBV10-3	TRBJ2-1	TGTGCCGCCGGCGGGGGCCCTTACAATGAGCAGTTCTTC	CAAGGGPYNEQFF
-	-	TRBV5-5	TRBJ1-5	TGTGCCAGCAGCCCGGTAGGGGGGGATGGCAATCAGCCCCAGCATTTT	CASSPVGGDGNQPQHF
-	-	TRBV2	TRBJ2-7	TGTGCCAGCAGTCCCAACTACGAGCAGTACTTC	CASSPNYEQYF
TRBD1	once	TRBV7-9	TRBJ1-5	TGTGCCAGCAGCTTAGGGCGTTTGGGACAGGGAAATCAGCCCCAGCATTTT	CASSLGRLGQGNQPQHF
-	-	TRBV6-5	TRBJ1-4	TGTGCCAGCAGTTATGGGCGGGGGGAAAAACTGTTTTTT	CASSYGRGEKLFF
TRBD2	-	TRBV19	TRBJ2-7	TGTGCCAGTAGTATATCTCCCGCTGAGCGGGGTTCCTACGAGCAGTACTTC	CASSISPAERGSYEQYF
-	-	TRBV3-1/TRBV3-2	TRBJ1-1	TGTGCCAGCAGCCAGCCCCCACCCCTCGGCACTGAAGCTTTCTTT	CASSQPPPLGTEAFF
TRBD1	-	TRBV11-3	TRBJ2-5	TGTGCCAGCAGCTTAGAGGGGACAGGAGAAGAGACCCAGTACTTC	CASSLEGTGEETQYF
-	-	TRBV12-3/TRBV12-4	TRBJ1-1	TGTGCCAGCAGTTTAGTACAGACCCTCGAAGCTTTCTTT	CASSLVQTLEAFF
-	-	TRBV5-6	TRBJ1-1	TGTGCCAGCAGCTTGGCCAGGGTCGTTTTCTTT	CASSLARVVFF
TRBD1	-	TRBV10-1	TRBJ2-1	TGCGCCAGCAGTGAGTCGGTCGGTGGGACAGGGTACGATGAGCAGTTCTTC	CASSESVGGTGYDEQFF
-	-	TRBV14	TRBJ2-1	TGTGCCAGCAGCCAAGATCTGAGGTTCCCTCCATACTACAATGAGCAGTTCTTC	CASSQDLRFPPYYNEQFF
TRBD1	-	TRBV10-3	TRBJ1-2	TGTGCCATCAGGAACGCAGGACAGGACAGCGGCTACACCTTC	CAIRNAGQDSGYTF
TRBD1	-	TRBV6-5	TRBJ1-1	TGTGCCAGCAGTCATCGACAGGGGGCGAACGCTTTCTTT	CASSHRQGANAFF
-	-	TRBV5-1	TRBJ2-2	TGCGCCAGCAGCAAGGACAGAGAGACCGGGGAGCTGTTTTTT	CASSKDRETGELFF
TRBD1	few	TRBV9	TRBJ2-1	TGTGCCAGCAACGGACAGGTCGAGGTCTACAATGAGCAGTTCTTC	CASNGQVEVYNEQFF
-	-	TRBV5-6	TRBJ1-4	TGTGCCAGCAGCTTTAAAACAACTAATGAAAAACTGTTTTTT	CASSFKTTNEKLFF
-	once	TRBV28	TRBJ1-1	TGTGCCAGCAGTCTCCCCCTCCGGGGGAACACTGAAGCTTTCTTT	CASSLPLRGNTEAFF
TRBD1	once	TRBV3-1/TRBV3-2	TRBJ1-1	TGTGCCAGCAGCCAATATGGACTCCGGACAGGGGGCCGAACTGAAGCTTTCTTT	CASSQYGLRTGGRTEAFF
-	-	TRBV28	TRBJ1-6	TGTGCCAGCAGCCGGGGAGCAGGGGCTGTCTCACCCCTCCACTTT	CASSRGAGAVSPLHF
-	-	TRBV28	TRBJ1-2	TGTGCCAGCAGTTTGGAGTCGTTAAACTATGGCTACACCTTC	CASSLESLNYGYTF
TRBD1	-	TRBV2	TRBJ1-2	TGTGCCAGCTGGAGGGACAGGGGCTATGGCTACACCTTC	CASWRDRGYGYTF
-	-	TRBV2	TRBJ1-6	TGTGCCAGCATCGACGGAGTTATAAATTCACCCCTCCACTTT	CASIDGVINSPLHF
TRBD1	-	TRBV5-1	TRBJ1-1	TGCGCCAGCAGCCCTAGGGACAGAAAAACTGAAGCTTTCTTT	CASSPRDRKTEAFF
-	once	TRBV4-1	TRBJ1-1	TGCGCCAGCAGCCAAATCTTTCGGACTTTAGGGAGGGGAAACACTGAAGCTTTCTTT	CASSQIFRTLGRGNTEAFF
TRBD1	once	TRBV7-3	TRBJ2-2	TGTGCCAGCAGCTTACACGCGACAGGGGACACCGGGGAGCTGTTTTTT	CASSLHATGDTGELFF
-	-	TRBV30	TRBJ1-2	TGTGCCTGGAGCGTCGGGGGAGGGGCCCCCAACTATGGCTACACCTTC	CAWSVGGGAPNYGYTF
-	-	TRBV7-2	TRBJ1-2	TGTGCCAGCAGCTTAGTTAGGGAGGGACGAGGTGGCTACACCTTC	CASSLVREGRGGYTF
-	-	TRBV2	TRBJ2-2	TGTGCCAGCACCGGGGTGAGGGCAATCGGGGAGCTGTTTTTT	CASTGVRAIGELFF
TRBD1	-	TRBV19	TRBJ2-1	TGTGCCAGTAGTGGAGGGACAGGGAGAGGTAGGAATGAGCAGTTCTTC	CASSGGTGRGRNEQFF
TRBD1	-	TRBV5-1	TRBJ1-2	TGCGCCAGCAGCCTTCCGGGACAGGGTGATGGCTACACCTTC	CASSLPGQGDGYTF
TRBD1	-	TRBV7-9	TRBJ2-3	TGTGCCAGCAGCTCCCGGACAGGATACACAGATACGCAGTATTTT	CASSSRTGYTDTQYF
-	-	TRBV6-6	TRBJ1-3	TGTGCCAGCAGTTATTTACAGGGAAACACCATATATTTT	CASSYLQGNTIYF
TRBD2	-	TRBV19	TRBJ2-6	TGTGCCAGTAGTGCGGGAGGATCTGGGGCCAACGTCCTGACTTTC	CASSAGGSGANVLTF